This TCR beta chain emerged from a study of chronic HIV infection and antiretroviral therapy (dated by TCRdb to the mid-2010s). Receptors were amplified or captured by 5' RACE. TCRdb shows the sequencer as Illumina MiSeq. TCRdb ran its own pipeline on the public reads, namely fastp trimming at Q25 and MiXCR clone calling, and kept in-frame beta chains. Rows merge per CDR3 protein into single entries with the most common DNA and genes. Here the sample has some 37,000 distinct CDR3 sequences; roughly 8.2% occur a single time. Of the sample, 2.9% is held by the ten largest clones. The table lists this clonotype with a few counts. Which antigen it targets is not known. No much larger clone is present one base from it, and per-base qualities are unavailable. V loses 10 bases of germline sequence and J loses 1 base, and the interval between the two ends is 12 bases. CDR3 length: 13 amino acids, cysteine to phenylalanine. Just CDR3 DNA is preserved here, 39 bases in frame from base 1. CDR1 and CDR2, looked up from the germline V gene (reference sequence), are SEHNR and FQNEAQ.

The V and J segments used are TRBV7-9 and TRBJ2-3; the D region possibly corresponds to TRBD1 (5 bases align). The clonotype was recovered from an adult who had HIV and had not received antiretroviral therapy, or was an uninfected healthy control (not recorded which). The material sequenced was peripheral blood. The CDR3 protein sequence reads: CANQDTGTDTQYF. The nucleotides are TGTGCCAACCAGGACACGGGCACAGATACGCAGTATTTT.